The 19 T cell receptor beta chains in this list originate from one sample, sequenced in a study of cytomegalovirus exposure and HLA in healthy donors. Vbeta (60) and Jbeta (13) primers were used in the PCR. Clones were read by immunoSEQ multiplex PCR, and TCRdb kept only the in-frame ones, dropping some. The sample lists more than 110,000 clones, approximately 80% seen once, with about 2.4% in the top ten. Sequencing input: PBMCs. These receptors all come from a man in his forties or fifties in good health and CMV-seronegative.

The chain joins TRBV19 to TRBJ2-1; a weak D match, TRBD1 (6 bases). Looked up from germline, CDR1 is LNHDA and CDR2 is SQIVND (reference sequence). The CDR3 is 17 amino acids. V was cut by 3 bases and J by 0 bases, with 15 bases left in between. This CDR3 is CASSIRWDKSSYNEQFF. The CDR3 nucleotides are TGTGCCAGTAGTATCCGTTGGGACAAGAGCTCCTACAATGAGCAGTTCTTC.

This clone was counted once. The V gene is TRBV28, the J gene TRBJ2-7; TRBD1 agrees at 8 bases. CDR3 length: 14 residues. CDR1 is MDHEN, CDR2 SYDVKM, per germline. Trimming at V came to 6 bases and at J to 1 base, leaving 5 bases not matched to a gene. Here the CDR3 reads CASSRGQGSYEQYF. CDR3 coding DNA: TGTGCCAGCAGCCGTGGACAGGGTTCCTACGAGCAGTACTTC.

In this sample, this clone turned up a few times. The genes are TRBV7-2 and TRBJ1-1; 10 bases line up with TRBD1. Per the germline V gene, CDR1 is SGHTA and CDR2 is FQGNSA. There are 16 residues in the CDR3. V was pared by 5 bases and J by 1 base, with 7 bases of the junction left unmatched. CDR3 nucleotides: TGTGCCAGCAGCCCAAGGACAGGGGGGGGGAACACTGAAGCTTTCTTT. As protein: CASSPRTGGGNTEAFF.

The genes are TRBV7-6 and TRBJ1-4; 9 bases match TRBD1. The CDR3 covers 16 residues. V dropped 1 base and J dropped 8; count of bases not matched to a gene: 8. In germline, CDR1 is SGHVS, CDR2 FNYEAQ. The CDR3 here is CASSLEMGQGREKLFF. CDR3 nucleotide sequence: TGTGCCAGCAGCTTAGAGATGGGACAGGGACGCGAAAAACTGTTTTTT.

The gene calls are TRBV18 and TRBJ1-4; D ambiguous. V gave up 8 bases and J gave up 7 bases, with 17 bases separating them. Per germline, CDR1 KGHSH and CDR2 LQKENI. CDR3 size: 14 residues. The CDR3 sequence is CASGPNAGSEKLFF. The CDR3 DNA sequence: TGTGCCAGCGGACCCAACGCTGGGAGTGAAAAACTGTTTTTT.

J is TRBJ2-7 and V is TRBV4-2; 8 bases are shared with TRBD2. Germline V gene data show CDR1 as LGHNA and CDR2 as YNFKEQ. CDR3 length: 15 amino acids. Trimming at V came to 3 bases and at J to 7 bases, leaving 11 bases not matched to a gene. The CDR3 loop reads CASSQSGGTIREQYF. The CDR3 nucleotides read TGTGCCAGCAGCCAGTCGGGGGGGACCATAAGGGAGCAGTACTTC.

V gene TRBV10-1 combines with J gene TRBJ2-2; TRBD1 aligns across 9 bases. The CDR3 loop spans 15 amino acids. From germline, CDR1 is WNHNN and CDR2 SYGVQD (reference sequence). V lost 6 bases and J lost 2; bases outside the gene matches: 4. The CDR3 sequence is CASSEGQGNTGELFF. The CDR3 bases are TGCGCCAGCAGCGAGGGACAGGGCAACACCGGGGAGCTGTTTTTT.

The rearrangement uses TRBV9 and TRBJ1-1; D is unclear. CDR3 length: 15 residues. Germline V lookup: CDR1 SGDLS, CDR2 YYNGEE. Between the trimmed V and J ends, which lost 3 bases and 0 bases, there was a span of 12 bases. The CDR3 DNA sequence: TGTGCCAGCAGCGGCCCCTTAACACTGAACACTGAAGCTTTCTTT. It translates to CASSGPLTLNTEAFF. The whole variable domain, remainder taken from reference TRBV9 and TRBJ1-1, is DSGVTQTPKHLITATGQRVTLRCSPRSGDLSVYWYQQSLDQGLQFLIQYYNGEERAKGNILERFSAQQFPDLHSELNLSSLELGDSALYFCASSGPLTLNTEAFFGQGTRLTVV.

The table lists this clone with a count of one. The rearrangement joins TRBV4-1 to TRBJ2-2; tentatively, D is TRBD2 (5 bases). The germline V gene has CDR1 MGHRA and CDR2 YSYEKL. The length of the CDR3 is 13 residues. Trimming shortened V by 4 bases and J by 6 bases, and 9 bases separated the two germline ends. CDR3 sequence: CASSRGLSGELFF. The CDR3 DNA is TGCGCCAGCAGCCGTGGACTTTCCGGGGAGCTGTTTTTT.

This clone turned up a few times. This chain connects TRBV2 to TRBJ1-5, with D hard to call. The V end was cut by 1 base, the J end by 0 bases, with 7 bases between. CDR3 size: 15 residues. The germline V gene encodes CDR1 SNHLY and CDR2 FYNNEI. CDR3 residues: CASSEVLLSNQPQHF. The CDR3 region has the DNA TGTGCCAGCAGTGAAGTCCTTCTTAGCAATCAGCCCCAGCATTTT.

The chain has TRBV2 and TRBJ2-2; perhaps TRBD1 as D (6 bases). Trimming pared 9 bases from V and 1 base from J, leaving 9 bases between. Germline assignment: CDR1 SNHLY and CDR2 FYNNEI. This CDR3 comprises 13 residues. The CDR3 loop reads CASTRGNTGELFF. CDR3 in DNA: TGTGCCAGTACCAGGGGGAACACCGGGGAGCTGTTTTTT. Filled out from reference TRBV2 and TRBJ2-2, the complete variable domain reads EPEVTQTPSHQVTQMGQEVILRCVPISNHLYFYWYRQILGQKVEFLVSFYNNEISEKSEIFDDQFSVERPDGSNFTLKIRSTKLEDSAMYFCASTRGNTGELFFGEGSRLTVL.

The V gene is TRBV19, the J gene TRBJ1-1; 7 nucleotides line up with TRBD1. V dropped 8 bases and J dropped 1; count of bases not matched to a gene: 7. CDR3 length equals 14 residues. Germline V gives CDR1 LNHDA, CDR2 SQIVND (reference sequence). CDR3 region: CASWETGRNTEAFF. In DNA form, the CDR3 reads TGTGCCAGTTGGGAGACAGGGAGGAACACTGAAGCTTTCTTT.

This clone was observed a single time. The rearrangement links TRBV28 to TRBJ2-7; tentative D call: TRBD1 (5 bases). The CDR3 is made up of 13 amino acids. V was trimmed by 5 bases and J by 4 bases, leaving 12 bases between them. CDR1 is MDHEN, CDR2 SYDVKM, per germline. CDR3 bases: TGTGCCAGCAGTCTACGACAGTCTTACGAGCAGTACTTC. Protein product: CASSLRQSYEQYF.

This clone was counted once. V usage is TRBV11-2 and J usage is TRBJ1-2; TRBD1 agrees at 7 bases. The V and J ends lost 2 bases and 6 bases, in that order; junction bases with no gene match: 0. Germline CDR1 reads SGHAT; CDR2 reads FQNNGV. This CDR3 has 12 amino acids. The CDR3 loop is CASSLTGDGYTF. For the CDR3, the DNA is TGTGCCAGCAGCTTAACAGGGGATGGCTACACCTTC.

A few counts support this clone. The chain joins TRBV4-1 to TRBJ2-5; TRBD1 agrees at 8 bases. V shed 1 base and J 5 bases; nucleotides not matched to a gene: 9. Germline V gene data show CDR1 as MGHRA and CDR2 as YSYEKL. The CDR3 runs to 16 residues. CDR3 DNA sequence: TGCGCCAGCAGCCAAGGGGCGACAGGGGACTCGGAGACCCAGTACTTC. This translates into CASSQGATGDSETQYF.

The chain is built from TRBV19 and TRBJ2-5; D is unresolved. The CDR3 runs 14 residues. The germline gives CDR1 LNHDA, CDR2 SQIVND (reference sequence). The V end was cut by 3 bases, the J end by 1 base, with 9 bases between. The chain's CDR3 is CASSIPGLQETQYF. The CDR3 nucleotides read TGTGCCAGTAGTATCCCCGGTCTCCAAGAGACCCAGTACTTC.

CDR3 protein: CASNRGTGTRYTF. The DNA for the CDR3 is TGTGCCAGCAACCGGGGCACAGGGACGCGTTACACCTTC. The rearrangement links TRBV2 to TRBJ1-2, with a tentative D call TRBD1 (6 bases). The V gene lost 7 bases and the J gene lost 11 bases, with 20 bases spanning the gap. The germline gives CDR1 SNHLY, CDR2 FYNNEI. The CDR3 runs 13 residues.

This clone was seen a few times. The chain recombines TRBV6-5 with TRBJ1-1, with D unclear. Germline V gene data show CDR1 as MNHEY and CDR2 as SVGAGI. Trimming took 0 bases from V and 10 from J, leaving 12 bases between them. The length of the CDR3 is 13 residues. CDR3 protein: CASSYSGGLRAFF. The CDR3 DNA follows: TGTGCCAGCAGTTACTCAGGAGGGTTGAGAGCTTTCTTT.

The table lists this clone with a count of one. The J gene is TRBJ2-2, the V gene TRBV30; TRBD2 might be the D (5 bases). The CDR3 totals 13 residues. Germline CDR1 and CDR2: GTSNPN and SVGIG (reference sequence). Trimming removed 0 bases from V and 6 bases from J, with 8 bases in between. The DNA of the CDR3 is TGTGCCTGGAGTGTTCTGGAGGCCGGGGAGCTGTTTTTT. Translating it yields CAWSVLEAGELFF.